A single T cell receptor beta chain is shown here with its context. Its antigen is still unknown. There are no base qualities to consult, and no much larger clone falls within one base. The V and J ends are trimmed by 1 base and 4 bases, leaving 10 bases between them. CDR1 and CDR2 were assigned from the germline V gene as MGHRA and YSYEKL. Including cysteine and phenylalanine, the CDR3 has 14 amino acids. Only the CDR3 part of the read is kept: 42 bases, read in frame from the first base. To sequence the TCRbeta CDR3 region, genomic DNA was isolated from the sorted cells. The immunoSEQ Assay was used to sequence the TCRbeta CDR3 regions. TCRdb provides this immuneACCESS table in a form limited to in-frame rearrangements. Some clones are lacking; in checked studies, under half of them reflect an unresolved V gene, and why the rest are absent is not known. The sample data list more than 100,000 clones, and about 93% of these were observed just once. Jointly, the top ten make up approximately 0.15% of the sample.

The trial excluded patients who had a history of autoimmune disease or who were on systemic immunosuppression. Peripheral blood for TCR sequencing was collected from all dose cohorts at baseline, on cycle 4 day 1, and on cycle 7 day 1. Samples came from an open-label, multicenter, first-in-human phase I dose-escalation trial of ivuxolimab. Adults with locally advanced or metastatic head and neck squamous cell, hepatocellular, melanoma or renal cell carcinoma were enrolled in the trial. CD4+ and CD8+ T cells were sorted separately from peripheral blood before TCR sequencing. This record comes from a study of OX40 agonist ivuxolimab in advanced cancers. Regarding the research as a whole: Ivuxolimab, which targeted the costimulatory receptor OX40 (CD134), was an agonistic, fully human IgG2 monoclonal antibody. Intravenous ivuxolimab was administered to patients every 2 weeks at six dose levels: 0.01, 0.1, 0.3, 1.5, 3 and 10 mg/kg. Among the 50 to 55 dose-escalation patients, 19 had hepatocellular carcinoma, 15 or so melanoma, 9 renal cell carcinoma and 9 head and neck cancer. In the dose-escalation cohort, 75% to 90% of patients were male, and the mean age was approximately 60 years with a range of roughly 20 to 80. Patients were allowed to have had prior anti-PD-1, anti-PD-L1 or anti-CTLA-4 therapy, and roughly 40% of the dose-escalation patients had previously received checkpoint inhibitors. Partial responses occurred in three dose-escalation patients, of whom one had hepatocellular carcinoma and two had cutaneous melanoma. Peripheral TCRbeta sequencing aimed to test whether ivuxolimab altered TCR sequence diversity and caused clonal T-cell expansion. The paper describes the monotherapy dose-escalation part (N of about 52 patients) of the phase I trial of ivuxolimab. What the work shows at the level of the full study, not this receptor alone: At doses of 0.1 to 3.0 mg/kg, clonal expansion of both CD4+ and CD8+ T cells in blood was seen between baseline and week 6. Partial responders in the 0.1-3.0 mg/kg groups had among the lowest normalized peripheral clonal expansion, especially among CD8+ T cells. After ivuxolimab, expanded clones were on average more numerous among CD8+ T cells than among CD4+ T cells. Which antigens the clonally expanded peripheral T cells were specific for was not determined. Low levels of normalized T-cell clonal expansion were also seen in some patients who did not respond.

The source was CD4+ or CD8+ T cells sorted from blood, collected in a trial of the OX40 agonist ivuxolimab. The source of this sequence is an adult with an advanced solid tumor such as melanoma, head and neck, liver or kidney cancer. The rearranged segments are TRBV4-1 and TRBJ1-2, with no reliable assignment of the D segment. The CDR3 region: CASSQVTSFYGYTF. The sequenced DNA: TGCGCCAGCAGCCAAGTAACTTCCTTCTATGGCTACACCTTC.